These 14 T cell receptor beta chains came from one sample sequenced in a study of ipilimumab plus nivolumab after autologous stem cell transplantation. Profiled with immunoSEQ multiplex PCR; TCRdb holds only in-frame clones, not every one. Counted here are about 16,000 clones, approximately 75% occurring once; the ten biggest clones make up around 21%. The sequencing here drew on PBMCs, taken in a trial of ipilimumab plus nivolumab as post-transplant consolidation. These receptors were taken from a male donor with diffuse large B-cell lymphoma.

The chain uses TRBV30 and TRBJ2-7; D may be TRBD1 or TRBD2 (5 bases each). Per germline, CDR1 GTSNPN and CDR2 SVGIG (reference sequence). Trimming pared 0 bases from V and 6 bases from J, leaving 9 bases between. This CDR3 has 12 amino acids. The CDR3 region is CAWSVSGLEQYF. The CDR3 DNA is TGTGCCTGGAGTGTTTCGGGGCTCGAGCAGTACTTC.

J is TRBJ2-3 and V is TRBV2, with 14 bases matching TRBD2. The junction had 10 bases not matched to a gene; V was cut back by 6 bases and J by 5 bases. Germline CDR1 is SNHLY and CDR2 is FYNNEI. CDR3 length: 17 residues. CDR3 nucleotide sequence: TGTGCCAGCAGCCCGGGACTAGCGGGAGCGGGCAGAGATACGCAGTATTTT. Amino acid sequence: CASSPGLAGAGRDTQYF.

This clone has a handful of counts. The chain links TRBV5-3 to TRBJ2-2; D is unresolved. TRBV5-3 is reported as an ORF; its role is uncertain. The CDR3 totals 18 residues. V dropped 0 bases and J dropped 5 bases, with 20 bases sitting between them. CDR3 sequence reads: CARSLATGGLQYTGELFF. As DNA, the CDR3 is TGTGCCAGAAGCTTGGCGACGGGTGGGCTTCAGTATACCGGGGAGCTGTTTTTT.

The chain joins TRBV30 to TRBJ1-2; TRBD1 might be the D (6 bases). CDR3 length: 14 amino acids. CDR1 and CDR2 from the germline V gene are GTSNPN and SVGIG (reference sequence). Trimming shortened V by 4 bases and J by 5 bases, and 17 bases separated the two germline ends. The CDR3 sequence: CAWTEGELGYGYTF. CDR3 coding DNA: TGTGCCTGGACCGAGGGGGAATTGGGGTATGGCTACACCTTC. Supplemented by reference TRBV30 and TRBJ1-2, the full variable domain reads SQTIHQWPATLVQPVGSPLSLECTVEGTSNPNLYWYRQAAGRGLQLLFYSVGIGQISSEVPQNLSASRPQDRQFILSSKKLLLSDSGFYLCAWTEGELGYGYTFGSGTRLTVV.

This chain joins TRBV6-6 and TRBJ2-3; 9 bases line up with TRBD2. The trim removed 4 bases at V and 3 bases at J, leaving 8 bases unmatched. The length of the CDR3 is 16 residues. Per the germline V gene, CDR1 is MNHNY and CDR2 is SVGAGI (reference sequence). The CDR3 here is CASSFSSGDGTDTQYF. The CDR3 DNA reads TGTGCCAGCAGTTTCTCTAGCGGGGACGGTACAGATACGCAGTATTTT.

This chain uses TRBV10-3 with TRBJ1-5; D is unclear. Trimming cost V 0 bases and J 9 bases, with 18 bases left between them. This CDR3 spans 16 amino acids. Germline V CDR1 and CDR2: ENHRY, SYGVKD. CDR3 residues: CAISESNGRSARPQHF. DNA of the CDR3: TGTGCCATCAGTGAGTCTAACGGCCGGTCGGCCAGGCCCCAGCATTTT.

This clone has ten or more counts. The chain combines TRBV2 with TRBJ1-1; D unresolved. V was clipped by 5 bases and J by 3 bases, with 4 bases between them. CDR1 SNHLY and CDR2 FYNNEI come from the germline V gene. This CDR3 spans 11 amino acids. CDR3 loop: CASSYDTEAFF. CDR3 DNA: TGTGCCAGCAGTTATGACACTGAAGCTTTCTTT.

The gene calls are TRBV25-1 and TRBJ1-4; 8 bases are shared with TRBD1. V lost 3 bases and J lost 5; bases outside the gene matches: 5. The germline V gene encodes CDR1 MGHDK and CDR2 SYGVNS. This CDR3 comprises 15 residues. The CDR3 spells CASSDDRGGNEKLFF. For the CDR3, the DNA is TGTGCCAGCAGTGACGACAGGGGCGGAAATGAAAAACTGTTTTTT. Using reference TRBV25-1 and TRBJ1-4 for the parts outside the CDR3, the full variable domain is EADIYQTPRYLVIGTGKKITLECSQTMGHDKMYWYQQDPGMELHLIHYSYGVNSTEKGDLSSESTVSRIRTEHFPLTLESARPSHTSQYLCASSDDRGGNEKLFFGSGTQLSVL.

This chain links TRBV5-1 with TRBJ2-5, with 12 nucleotides matching TRBD1. The trim removed 4 bases at V and 0 bases at J, leaving 10 bases unmatched. The CDR3 is 18 residues long. Germline-derived CDR1 and CDR2 are SGHRS and YFSETQ. In DNA form, the CDR3 reads TGCGCCAGCAGCCGGGGACAGGGGGCCTCCCTTAACCAAGAGACCCAGTACTTC. The encoded protein is CASSRGQGASLNQETQYF. The full variable domain, its missing parts supplied by reference TRBV5-1 and TRBJ2-5, is KAGVTQTPRYLIKTRGQQVTLSCSPISGHRSVSWYQQTPGQGLQFLFEYFSETQRNKGNFPGRFSGRQFSNSRSEMNVSTLELGDSALYLCASSRGQGASLNQETQYFGPGTRLLVL.

V is TRBV2 and J is TRBJ2-1; TRBD2 matches 8 bases. Germline assignment: CDR1 SNHLY and CDR2 FYNNEI. V was pared by 6 bases and J by 6 bases, with 10 bases of the junction left unmatched. The CDR3 is 15 amino acids. The CDR3 DNA sequence: TGTGCCAGCAGCCCGTTAGGACTAGCCGCCAATGAGCAGTTCTTC. This gives the protein CASSPLGLAANEQFF.

In this sample, this clone turned up once. V and J are TRBV11-3 and TRBJ2-1; either TRBD1 or TRBD2 may supply D (5 bases each). Trimming left V 3 bases short and J 0 bases short, with 9 bases between. Germline V lookup: CDR1 SGHNT, CDR2 YENEEA. The CDR3 extends over 15 amino acids. CDR3 loop: CASSFGTSSYNEQFF. The CDR3 DNA follows: TGTGCCAGCAGCTTCGGGACCAGCTCCTACAATGAGCAGTTCTTC.

The chain recombines TRBV9 with TRBJ1-1; the match to TRBD1 covers 11 bases. The ends lost 0 bases at V and 0 bases at J; junction bases unmatched: 13. CDR1 is SGDLS and CDR2 is YYNGEE in the germline V gene. This CDR3 spans 20 amino acids. CDR3 coding DNA: TGTGCCAGCAGCGTAGCTGGGGGGACAGGGGGAAACCTAATGAACACTGAAGCTTTCTTT. Amino acid sequence: CASSVAGGTGGNLMNTEAFF.

The V and J genes are TRBV5-5 and TRBJ2-1; 10 positions match TRBD2. The germline CDR1 and CDR2 sequences are SGHKS and YYEKEE (reference sequence). With V trimmed by 5 bases and J by 4 bases, 9 bases remained unmatched. The CDR3 sequence is 16 residues long. The CDR3 spells CASSLTGLADYNEQFF. The CDR3 DNA reads as TGTGCCAGCAGTTTGACCGGACTAGCGGATTACAATGAGCAGTTCTTC.

This chain joins TRBV7-9 and TRBJ1-1; tentatively, D is TRBD1 (6 bases). In germline, CDR1 is SEHNR, CDR2 FQNEAQ (reference sequence). Trimming removed 11 bases from V and 3 bases from J, with 19 bases in between. CDR3 length: 14 residues. CDR3: CAGGGVGGHTEAFF. The CDR3 DNA follows: TGTGCCGGCGGTGGAGTGGGGGGGCACACTGAAGCTTTCTTT. The full variable domain, completed using reference TRBV7-9 and TRBJ1-1, is DTGVSQNPRHKITKRGQNVTFRCDPISEHNRLYWYRQTLGQGPEFLTYFQNEAQLEKSRLLSDRFSAERPKGSFSTLEIQRTEQGDSAMYLCAGGGVGGHTEAFFGQGTRLTVV.